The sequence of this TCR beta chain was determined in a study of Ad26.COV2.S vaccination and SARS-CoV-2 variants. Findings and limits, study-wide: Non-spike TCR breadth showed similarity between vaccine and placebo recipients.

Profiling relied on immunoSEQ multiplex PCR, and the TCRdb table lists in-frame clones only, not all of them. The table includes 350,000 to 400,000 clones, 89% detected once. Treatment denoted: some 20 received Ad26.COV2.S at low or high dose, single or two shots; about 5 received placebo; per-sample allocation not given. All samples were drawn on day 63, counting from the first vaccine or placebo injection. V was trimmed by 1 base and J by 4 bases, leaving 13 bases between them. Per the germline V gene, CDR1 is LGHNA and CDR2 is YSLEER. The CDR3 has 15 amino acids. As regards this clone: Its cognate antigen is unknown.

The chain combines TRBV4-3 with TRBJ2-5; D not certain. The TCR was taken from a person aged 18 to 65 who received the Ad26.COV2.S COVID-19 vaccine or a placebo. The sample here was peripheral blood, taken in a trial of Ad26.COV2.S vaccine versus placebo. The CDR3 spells CASSQVLSRGETQYF. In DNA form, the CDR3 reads TGCGCCAGCAGCCAAGTTCTAAGCAGAGGAGAGACCCAGTACTTC.